These T cell receptor beta chains were read from a single sample in a study of CD8 T cells in ankylosing spondylitis. TCRdb processed the 5' RACE reads anew with MiXCR; each CDR3 protein has one entry. Among 200,000 to 300,000 distinct CDR3 sequences listed, 20% to 30% were seen once. The sequenced sample was blood, either unsorted or a sorted T cell fraction (not recorded which). These receptors were obtained from a male donor with ankylosing spondylitis or in good health (not recorded which). CDR3s include the opening cysteine and the closing phenylalanine or tryptophan. D genes are given only for firm matches. Part of the rows lack a size; the others show once, few, many or a class for expanded clones.

>TRBV15|TRBJ2-7|many|NA
TGTGCCACCAGCACCCCGAGGGGCAGGTACGAGCAGTACTTC
CATSTPRGRYEQYF
>TRBV10-3|TRBJ2-3|NA|NA
TGTGCCATCAGTGTGCCCGGCACAGATACGCAGTATTTT
CAISVPGTDTQYF
>TRBV12-3/TRBV12-4|TRBJ1-3|many|NA
TGTGCCAGCAGTTTAGTGGCAGGGATAACCATATATTTT
CASSLVAGITIYF
>TRBV12-3/TRBV12-4|TRBJ1-5|NA|NA
TGTGCCAGCAGCTCAGGTGGTCATCAGCCCCAGCATTTT
CASSSGGHQPQHF
>TRBV5-6|TRBJ2-5|many|NA
TGTGCCAGCAGCTCCCGGGACACCATTCTCGGGACCCAGTACTTC
CASSSRDTILGTQYF
>TRBV12-3/TRBV12-4|TRBJ1-1|NA|NA
TGTGCCAGCAGTTTTCAAGGGGCTGAAGCTTTCTTT
CASSFQGAEAFF
>TRBV12-3/TRBV12-4|TRBJ2-7|NA|TRBD2
TGTGCCAGCAGTTTAGTTACAGCGGGGAAGACCTACGAGCAGTACTTC
CASSLVTAGKTYEQYF
>TRBV20-1|TRBJ2-5|few|TRBD2
TGCAGTGCGCTTGGAGGGAGGGGAGAGACCCAGTACTTC
CSALGGRGETQYF
>TRBV29-1|TRBJ1-1|many|TRBD1
TGCAGCGCTACGACAGGGAGGAACACTGAAGCTTTCTTT
CSATTGRNTEAFF
>TRBV4-2|TRBJ2-5|few|TRBD1
TGTGCCAGCAGCCAGCGACAGGGGGAGACCCAGTACTTC
CASSQRQGETQYF
>TRBV5-6|TRBJ1-6|NA|NA
TGTGCCAGCAGCTTGGGCAGCACTCTCAATTCACCCCTCCACTTT
CASSLGSTLNSPLHF
>TRBV12-3/TRBV12-4|TRBJ1-3|few|NA
TGTGCCAGCACTCCCTACTCTGGAAACACCATATATTTT
CASTPYSGNTIYF
>TRBV5-1|TRBJ2-4|many|TRBD1
TGCGCCAGCAGCCAGGCGACAGGGCCTGGAAACATTCAGTACTTC
CASSQATGPGNIQYF
>TRBV20-1|TRBJ2-1|many|TRBD2
TGCAGTGCTAGAGGTTTACTAGCGGGGGGGCCCTACAATGAGCAGTTCTTC
CSARGLLAGGPYNEQFF
>TRBV5-1|TRBJ1-6|NA|TRBD1
TGCGCCAGCAGCACGGGACAGGGAGATAATTCACCCCTCCACTTT
CASSTGQGDNSPLHF
>TRBV12-3/TRBV12-4|TRBJ1-5|few|TRBD1
TGTGCCAGCAGTCTCACAGGGGGGGATCAGCCCCAGCATTTT
CASSLTGGDQPQHF
>TRBV3-1|TRBJ2-7|many|NA
TGTGCCAGCAGCAAAAGAGGTGCGGGCTACGAGCAGTACTTC
CASSKRGAGYEQYF
>TRBV7-9|TRBJ1-2|many|NA
TGTGCCAGCAGCCCGTCCGGGGGAAACCATGGCTACACCTTC
CASSPSGGNHGYTF